Sequencing of this T cell receptor (beta chain) was carried out in a study of Ad26.COV2.S vaccination and SARS-CoV-2 variants. Study summary: In the study, Ad26.COV2.S was injected intramuscularly once, or twice 56 days apart.

Treatment meaning: some 20 received Ad26.COV2.S at low or high dose, single or two shots; roughly 5 received placebo; per-sample allocation not given. The investigators took samples on day 63 after the first vaccine or placebo injection. As concerns this clone: Its specificity is not known.

Study-wide results and limits: Vaccine and placebo groups showed comparable non-spike TCR breadth. Spike-specific CD8+ and CD4+ T cell responses reportedly showed substantial breadth after vaccination.

V was clipped by 3 bases and J by 6 bases, with 13 bases between them. In germline, CDR1 is SGHRS, CDR2 YFSETQ. CDR3 size: 13 residues. Method: immunoSEQ multiplex PCR; TCRdb's copy keeps in-frame clones and lacks some. The top ten clones hold more than 2.5% of a sample with about 280,000 clones, roughly 86% of them seen once. The sequenced sample was peripheral blood, obtained in a trial of Ad26.COV2.S vaccine versus placebo. The clonotype comes from a person aged 18-65 years who received the Ad26.COV2.S COVID-19 vaccine or a placebo. The gene calls are TRBV5-1 and TRBJ2-7, with a weak D call TRBD2 (5 bases). CDR3: CASSWTVTSEQYF. CDR3 DNA sequence: TGCGCCAGCAGCTGGACTGTTACGTCCGAGCAGTACTTC.